One sample yielded the 19 T cell receptor beta chains listed below, sequenced in a study of shared clonotypes between healthy human individuals. Only in-frame clones appear in the TCRdb table, and some are missing; sequencing was by immunoSEQ multiplex PCR. The data contain 600,000 to 750,000 clones, about 90% of them singletons. What was sequenced was memory CD8+ T cells from PBMCs. Subset noted: CD45RO+ cells pooled with CCR7-negative TemRA cells. These TCRs come from a man between 18 and 29 years old in good health. Some clones in this sample may be carry-over from other donors' samples.

The V and J genes are TRBV28 and TRBJ1-2; weak D call: TRBD1 (6 bases). This CDR3 has 16 amino acids. Germline values: CDR1 MDHEN, CDR2 SYDVKM. The V end was cut by 1 base, the J end by 4 bases, with 16 bases between. The CDR3 DNA sequence: TGTGCCAGCAGTTTATCACTCCTTCAGGGGAGCTATGGCTACACCTTC. It yields the protein CASSLSLLQGSYGYTF.

The genes are TRBV30 and TRBJ1-2; 12 nucleotides match TRBD1. This CDR3 contains 15 residues. Trimming cost V 0 bases and J 7 bases; bases outside gene matches: 6. The germline V gene encodes CDR1 GTSNPN and CDR2 SVGIG (reference sequence). CDR3 DNA: TGTGCCTGGAGTGTACTCGGGACAGGGGGCGGTGGCTACACCTTC. Translating it yields CAWSVLGTGGGGYTF.

This chain uses TRBV7-9 with TRBJ2-7, with TRBD1 matching over 7 bases. The CDR3 spans 16 residues. V gave up 4 bases and J gave up 1 base; unmatched junction bases: 10. Germline CDR1 and CDR2: SEHNR and FQNEAQ (reference sequence). CDR3 region: CASSSPPGQPSYEQYF. CDR3 in DNA: TGTGCCAGCAGCTCGCCGCCGGGACAGCCTTCCTACGAGCAGTACTTC.

The chain links TRBV30 to TRBJ2-6; no firm D call. V lost 0 bases to trimming and J lost 0 bases, with 9 bases between them. This CDR3 has 16 amino acids. From germline, CDR1 is GTSNPN and CDR2 SVGIG (reference sequence). The CDR3 reads CAWSVLKNSGANVLTF. CDR3 sequence (DNA): TGTGCCTGGAGTGTACTAAAAAACTCTGGGGCCAACGTCCTGACTTTC.

This clone was recorded only once. The chain links TRBV28 to TRBJ2-2; a possible D gene is TRBD2 (6 bases). From germline, CDR1 is MDHEN and CDR2 SYDVKM. Trimming stripped 7 bases from V and 6 bases from J, with 15 bases between. The CDR3 is made up of 14 amino acids. The CDR3 loop reads CASISPREAGELFF. CDR3 DNA sequence: TGTGCCAGCATCTCACCCAGGGAGGCCGGGGAGCTGTTTTTT.

The V and J genes are TRBV10-3 and TRBJ2-1; 14 bases line up with TRBD2. CDR3 length: 16 residues. J was trimmed by 8 bases and V by 0 bases; bases with no gene match: 3. Germline assignment: CDR1 ENHRY and CDR2 SYGVKD. CDR3 nucleotides: TGTGCCATCAGTGAGTCGGAGACTAGCGGGAGGGATGAGCAGTTCTTC. It yields the protein CAISESETSGRDEQFF.

This chain joins TRBV10-3 and TRBJ2-7; D is uncertain. Trimming cost V 3 bases and J 0 bases, with 6 bases left between them. CDR1 ENHRY and CDR2 SYGVKD come from the germline V gene. CDR3 length equals 13 residues. CDR3 sequence (DNA): TGTGCCATCAGTGATGGTCACTCCTACGAGCAGTACTTC. As protein: CAISDGHSYEQYF.

The chain couples TRBV14 to TRBJ2-5, with 7 nucleotides matching TRBD1. Germline V CDR1 and CDR2: SGHDN, FVKESK. The trim removed 3 bases at V and 4 bases at J, leaving 8 bases unmatched. This CDR3 contains 15 residues. The CDR3 region has the DNA TGTGCCAGCAGCCATACACAGGGGCCGAGAGAGACCCAGTACTTC. Its protein product is CASSHTQGPRETQYF.

The V call is TRBV7-2, the J call TRBJ2-1; D unclear. The germline V and J ends were trimmed by 3 bases and 8 bases, with 11 bases remaining between them. Germline V CDR1 and CDR2: SGHTA, FQGNSA. The CDR3 length is 13 residues. CDR3: CASSLRWPHEQFF. CDR3 coding DNA: TGTGCCAGCAGCTTGCGTTGGCCCCATGAGCAGTTCTTC.

This chain connects TRBV7-7 to TRBJ2-5; TRBD2 matches at 7 bases. CDR1 is SSHAT, CDR2 FNYEAQ, per germline (reference sequence). This CDR3 has 17 amino acids. Unmatched junction bases numbered 14, after V lost 3 bases and J lost 4 bases. In nucleotides, the CDR3 is TGTGCCAGCAGCTTTTATCCAGCTAGCGGTAGTTTAGAGACCCAGTACTTC. Its protein is CASSFYPASGSLETQYF.

This chain links TRBV7-9 with TRBJ1-2, with D possibly matching TRBD1 (5 bases). Germline V gives CDR1 SEHNR, CDR2 FQNEAQ (reference sequence). This CDR3 region has 16 residues. V shed 3 bases and J shed 4 bases, with 18 bases lying between them. Here the CDR3 reads CASSLSTGTDPYGYTF. The CDR3 DNA follows: TGTGCCAGCAGCTTGTCCACCGGGACGGACCCCTATGGCTACACCTTC. The full variable domain, in which reference TRBV7-9 and TRBJ1-2 provide the parts outside the CDR3, is DTGVSQNPRHKITKRGQNVTFRCDPISEHNRLYWYRQTLGQGPEFLTYFQNEAQLEKSRLLSDRFSAERPKGSFSTLEIQRTEQGDSAMYLCASSLSTGTDPYGYTFGSGTRLTVV.

This chain joins TRBV27 and TRBJ1-1; 7 nucleotides align to TRBD1. From germline, CDR1 is MNHEY and CDR2 SMNVEV (reference sequence). CDR3 length: 15 residues. The V segment lost 5 bases and the J segment 7 bases; nucleotides outside the gene matches: 13. CDR3 in DNA: TGTGCCAGCAGTCAGATCAGGGGGGGTGGGTATGAAGCTTTCTTT. Translation: CASSQIRGGGYEAFF.

The chain recombines TRBV7-2 with TRBJ2-7; TRBD1 matches 9 bases. V lost 4 bases, J lost 4 bases, and 5 bases stayed unmatched. Germline V gene sequence: CDR1 SGHTA, CDR2 FQGNSA. The CDR3 has 14 residues. CDR3 residues: CASSSTGGAYEQYF. The CDR3 nucleotides read TGTGCCAGCAGCTCCACAGGGGGCGCTTACGAGCAGTACTTC.

The genes are TRBV4-3 and TRBJ1-6; D perhaps matches TRBD1 (5 bases). Germline V CDR1 and CDR2: LGHNA, YSLEER. The CDR3 spans 14 residues. Trimming pared 1 base from V and 10 bases from J, leaving 11 bases between. The DNA for the CDR3 is TGCGCCAGCAGCCAAGTCAGGGCGGACTCACCCCTCCACTTT. Translated, it gives CASSQVRADSPLHF.

The CDR3 DNA reads TGTGCCAGTAGTGGACTGGGGCAGGATATTAGCAATCAGCCCCAGCATTTT. Translated: CASSGLGQDISNQPQHF. The J gene is TRBJ1-5, the V gene TRBV19; maybe TRBD1 (5 bases). Germline lookup yields CDR1 LNHDA and CDR2 SQIVND (reference sequence). The CDR3 runs to 17 residues. V lost 5 bases and J 0 bases, leaving 17 bases between the germline ends.

This chain uses TRBV7-9 with TRBJ2-2, with D possibly being TRBD1 (6 bases). The CDR3 contains 17 residues. Per the germline V gene, CDR1 is SEHNR and CDR2 is FQNEAQ (reference sequence). The V and J ends lost 5 bases and 6 bases respectively, with 22 bases between them. CDR3 sequence reads: CASSHPPPTGSAGELFF. CDR3 coding DNA: TGTGCCAGCAGCCACCCACCGCCTACAGGGTCAGCCGGGGAGCTGTTTTTT. The full variable domain, completed using reference TRBV7-9 and TRBJ2-2, is DTGVSQNPRHKITKRGQNVTFRCDPISEHNRLYWYRQTLGQGPEFLTYFQNEAQLEKSRLLSDRFSAERPKGSFSTLEIQRTEQGDSAMYLCASSHPPPTGSAGELFFGEGSRLTVL.

The chain combines TRBV5-4 with TRBJ1-1; D uncertain. From germline, CDR1 is SGHNT and CDR2 YYREEE (reference sequence). The CDR3 totals 15 residues. V was cut by 3 bases and J by 0 bases, with 12 bases left in between. As DNA, the CDR3 is TGTGCCAGCAGCTCCCCCCCCAATATGAACACTGAAGCTTTCTTT. Translated, it gives CASSSPPNMNTEAFF.

The V call is TRBV7-8, the J call TRBJ2-5; no definite D call. The J call may not be correct, given that the DNA end is closer to TRBJ2-7. This CDR3 is 13 amino acids long. Germline assignment: CDR1 SGHVS and CDR2 FQNEAQ. As DNA, the CDR3 is TGTGCCAGCAGCATCAGGCCCACCTACGAGCAGTACTTC. Translated, it gives CASSIRPTYEQYF.

The chain couples TRBV5-1 to TRBJ2-5; possibly TRBD2 for D (6 bases). The DNA matches TRBJ2-7 better at its end, which makes the J call doubtful. CDR1 is SGHRS, CDR2 YFSETQ, per germline. The CDR3 sequence is 15 residues long. The CDR3 DNA is TGCGCCAGCAGCTTCAGATCGACTAGCTCCTACGAGCAGTACTTC. This gives the protein CASSFRSTSSYEQYF.